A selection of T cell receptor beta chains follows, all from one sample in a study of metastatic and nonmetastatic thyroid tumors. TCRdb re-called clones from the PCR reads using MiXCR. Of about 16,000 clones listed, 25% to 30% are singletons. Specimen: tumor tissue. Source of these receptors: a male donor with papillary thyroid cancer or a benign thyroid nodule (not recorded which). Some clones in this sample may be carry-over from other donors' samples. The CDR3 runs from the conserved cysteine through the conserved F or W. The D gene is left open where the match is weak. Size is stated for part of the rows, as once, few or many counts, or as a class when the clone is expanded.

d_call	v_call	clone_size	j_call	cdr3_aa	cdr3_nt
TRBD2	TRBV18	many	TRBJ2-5	CASSPRTSGIGETQYF	TGTGCCAGCTCACCACGGACTAGCGGGATCGGGGAGACCCAGTACTTC
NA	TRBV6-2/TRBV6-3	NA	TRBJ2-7	CASSYLWGQGEQYF	TGTGCCAGCAGTTACCTCTGGGGGCAGGGCGAGCAGTACTTC
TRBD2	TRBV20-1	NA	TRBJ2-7	CSASLSGRPIYEQYF	TGCAGTGCTAGCCTTAGCGGGAGGCCGATTTACGAGCAGTACTTC
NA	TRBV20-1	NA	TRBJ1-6	CSARVAGGSPLHF	TGCAGTGCTAGAGTGGCAGGTGGCTCACCCCTCCACTTT
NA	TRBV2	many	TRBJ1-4	CASSAETSTNEKLFF	TGTGCCAGCAGTGCGGAGACATCAACTAATGAAAAACTGTTTTTT
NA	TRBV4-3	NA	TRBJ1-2	CASSQDPMGHGYTF	TGCGCCAGCAGCCAAGACCCCATGGGGCATGGCTACACCTTC
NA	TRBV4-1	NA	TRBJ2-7	CASSQEGDFYYEQYF	TGCGCCAGCAGCCAAGAGGGAGACTTCTACTACGAGCAGTACTTC
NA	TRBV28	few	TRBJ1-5	CASSLDPRQPQHF	TGTGCCAGCAGTCTGGACCCGAGGCAGCCCCAGCATTTT
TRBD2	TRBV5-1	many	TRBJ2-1	CASTAASSGGYNEQFF	TGCGCCAGCACGGCCGCTAGTAGCGGGGGCTACAATGAGCAGTTCTTC
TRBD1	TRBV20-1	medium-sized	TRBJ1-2	CSARAGQGDGYTF	TGCAGTGCTAGAGCGGGACAGGGGGATGGCTACACCTTC